Given below is one T cell receptor (beta chain) in context. The antigen remains undetermined. This specimen belongs to a study of Graves' ophthalmopathy and Graves' hyperthyroidism. Study-level results: Blood shared most expanded thyroid clonotypes above 0.001 frequency.

V trimming: 3 bases; J trimming: 5 bases; junction bases outside the gene matches: 6. The CDR3 totals 17 residues. The germline gives CDR1 KGHDR, CDR2 SFDVKD. As the template, RNA transcripts were used to amplify TCR beta CDR3 regions. First-round RT-PCR with HTBI primers preceded a second-round multiplex PCR. TCRdb fed the multiplex PCR reads into MiXCR, producing one record per CDR3 protein. The repertoire holds about 160,000 distinct CDR3 sequences, with approximately 40% as singletons. Each diagnosis was determined on the basis of clinical symptoms, serum thyroxine, TRAb, thyroid ultrasound and orbital computed tomography. The PBMCs were taken from 10 ml of fresh peripheral blood.

The V call is TRBV24-1, the J call TRBJ2-2, with 12 nucleotides matching TRBD1. The sequence was obtained from a man aged 25 to 40 with Graves' ophthalmopathy. The sample was peripheral blood. The CDR3 protein is CATSDEGTGGETGELFF. CDR3 nucleotide sequence: TGTGCCACCAGTGATGAAGGGACAGGGGGCGAAACCGGGGAGCTGTTTTTT.